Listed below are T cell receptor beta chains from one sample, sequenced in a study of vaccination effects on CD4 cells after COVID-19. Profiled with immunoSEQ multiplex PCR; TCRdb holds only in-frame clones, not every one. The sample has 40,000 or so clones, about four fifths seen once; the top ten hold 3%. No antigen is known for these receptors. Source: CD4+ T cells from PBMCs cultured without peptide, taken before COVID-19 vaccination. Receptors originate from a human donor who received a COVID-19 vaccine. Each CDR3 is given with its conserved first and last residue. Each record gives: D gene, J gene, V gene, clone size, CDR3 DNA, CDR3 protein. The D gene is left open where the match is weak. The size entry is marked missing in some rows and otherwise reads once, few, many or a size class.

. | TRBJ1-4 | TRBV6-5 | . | TGTGCCAGCGCACACAGGGCTGAAAAACTGTTTTTT | CASAHRAEKLFF
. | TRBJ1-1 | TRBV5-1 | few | TGCGCCAGCAGCGAAGGACAGCTTGCGAGCACTGAAGCTTTCTTT | CASSEGQLASTEAFF
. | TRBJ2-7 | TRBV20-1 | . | TGCAGTGCTAGTGGGGTTTTTGTGGACGGACGCTACGAGCAGTACTTC | CSASGVFVDGRYEQYF
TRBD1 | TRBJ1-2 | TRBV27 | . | TGTGCCAGCAGTTCGGCAGGGGGTAACTATGGCTACACCTTC | CASSSAGGNYGYTF
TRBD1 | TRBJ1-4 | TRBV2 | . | TGTGCCAGCAGTTTCTACAGGGGTAATGAAAAACTGTTTTTT | CASSFYRGNEKLFF
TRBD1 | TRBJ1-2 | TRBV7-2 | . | TGTGCCAGCAGCCAGGGGGCAGGGAAGGGTGGCTACACCTTC | CASSQGAGKGGYTF
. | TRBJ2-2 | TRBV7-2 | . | TGTGCCAGCAGCATCCTATACACCGGGGAGCTGTTTTTT | CASSILYTGELFF
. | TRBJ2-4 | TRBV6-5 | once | TGTGCCAGCAGCGGACTAGCCAAAAACATTCAGTACTTC | CASSGLAKNIQYF
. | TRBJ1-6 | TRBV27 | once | TGTGCCAGCAGACGTGGGGCGGCAGACTATAATTCACCCCTCCACTTT | CASRRGAADYNSPLHF
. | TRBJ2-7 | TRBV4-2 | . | TGTGCCAGCAGCCAAGATGGGGGAGCGGCCTACGAGCAGTACTTC | CASSQDGGAAYEQYF
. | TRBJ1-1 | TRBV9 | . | TGTGCCAGCAGCGAAGGGGGGCACACTGAAGCTTTCTTT | CASSEGGHTEAFF
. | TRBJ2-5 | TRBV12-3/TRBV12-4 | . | TGTGCCAGCAGTTTTCCCCCAGGGGAGACCCAGTACTTC | CASSFPPGETQYF
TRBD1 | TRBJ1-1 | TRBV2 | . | TGTGCCAGCAGTGGGGGACAGGGAGGGCTAAGGAACACTGAAGCTTTCTTT | CASSGGQGGLRNTEAFF
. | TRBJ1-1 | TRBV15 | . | TGTGCCACCAGCAGAGATCGTCGGGGGGCCACTGAAGCTTTCTTT | CATSRDRRGATEAFF
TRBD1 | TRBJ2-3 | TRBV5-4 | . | TGTGCCAGCAGCCTGAGAGACAGGGCCGATACGCAGTATTTT | CASSLRDRADTQYF
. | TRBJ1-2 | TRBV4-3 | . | TGCGCCAGCAGCCAAGGAGTGATACCTCTCTATGGCTACACCTTC | CASSQGVIPLYGYTF
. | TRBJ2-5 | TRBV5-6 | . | TGTGCCAGCAGCTTGGTAGCCACGGACAGCCGGGAGACCCAGTACTTC | CASSLVATDSRETQYF
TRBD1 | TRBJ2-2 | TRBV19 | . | TGTGCCAGTAACCACGACGGGACAGCTATTATCACCGGGGAGCTGTTTTTT | CASNHDGTAIITGELFF
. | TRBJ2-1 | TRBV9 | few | TGTGCCAGCAGCTCTCTTAACAATGAGCAGTTCTTC | CASSSLNNEQFF
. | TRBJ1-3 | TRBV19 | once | TGTGCCAGTAGTACGGACCCGGCGGGCTTTGGAAACACCATATATTTT | CASSTDPAGFGNTIYF
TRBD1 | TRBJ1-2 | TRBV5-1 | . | TGCGCCAGCAGCTTGGACAGGGGGCGGATTGGCTACACCTTC | CASSLDRGRIGYTF
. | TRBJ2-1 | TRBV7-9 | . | TGTGCCAGCAGCTTAGAAGGAGGTTCTGAGCAGTTCTTC | CASSLEGGSEQFF
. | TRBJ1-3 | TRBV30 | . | TGTGCCTGGAGGACAGCGAGCTCTGGAAACACCATATATTTT | CAWRTASSGNTIYF
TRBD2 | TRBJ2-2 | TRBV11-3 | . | TGTGCCAGCAGCTCCCCGATTAGCGGGGGGGATATTCTCAGCACCGGGGAGCTGTTTTTT | CASSSPISGGDILSTGELFF
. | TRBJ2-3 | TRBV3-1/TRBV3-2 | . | TGTGCCAGCAGCCAAGGAGTCCTCCGCACAGATACGCAGTATTTT | CASSQGVLRTDTQYF
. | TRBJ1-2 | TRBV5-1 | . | TGCGCCAGCAGCTTGGCAGTTAACTATGGCTACACCTTC | CASSLAVNYGYTF
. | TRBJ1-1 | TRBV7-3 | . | TGTGCCAGCAGCTTAACCCCGGGGAACACTGAAGCTTTCTTT | CASSLTPGNTEAFF
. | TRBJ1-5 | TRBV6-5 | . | TGTGCCAGCCTCCCTCCAGGGGGCAATCAGCCCCAGCATTTT | CASLPPGGNQPQHF
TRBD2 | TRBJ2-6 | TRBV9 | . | TGTGCCAGCAGCGGATCCCCGGGACTAGCCTCTGGGGCCAACGTCCTGACTTTC | CASSGSPGLASGANVLTF
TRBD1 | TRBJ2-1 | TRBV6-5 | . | TGTGCCAGCTATGGGGACAGGAGCTCCTACAATGAGCAGTTCTTC | CASYGDRSSYNEQFF
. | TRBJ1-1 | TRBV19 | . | TGTGCCAGTAGTATAACCAGGGGCACTGAAGCTTTCTTT | CASSITRGTEAFF
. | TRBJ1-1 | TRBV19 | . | TGTGCCAGTAGTAGGACCATCTCGGGTGAAGCTTTCTTT | CASSRTISGEAFF
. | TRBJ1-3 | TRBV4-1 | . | TGCGCCAGCAGCCAAGACAGGGATGGTGGAAACACCATATATTTT | CASSQDRDGGNTIYF
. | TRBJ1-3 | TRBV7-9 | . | TGTGCCAGCAGCTTGGGGCGCTCTGGAAACACCATATATTTT | CASSLGRSGNTIYF
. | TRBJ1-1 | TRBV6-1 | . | TGTGCCAGCAGTGAGTCCAGGAACACTGAAGCTTTCTTT | CASSESRNTEAFF
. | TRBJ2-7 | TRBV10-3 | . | TGTGCCATCAGTGAGTATATGGGCGAGCAGTACTTC | CAISEYMGEQYF
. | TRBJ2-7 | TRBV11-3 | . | TGTGCCAGCAGCCCTGAGGGATACGAGCAGTACTTC | CASSPEGYEQYF
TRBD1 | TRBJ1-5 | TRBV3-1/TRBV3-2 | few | TGTGCCAGCAGCCAAGCAGGGGGAGGTCAGCCCCAGCATTTT | CASSQAGGGQPQHF
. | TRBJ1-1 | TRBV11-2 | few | TGTGCTTCTCTGGGTCGGGATGTGGTGAACACTGAAGCTTTCTTT | CASLGRDVVNTEAFF
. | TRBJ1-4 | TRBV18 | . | TGTGCCAGCTCACCAGGTGAAAAACTGTTTTTT | CASSPGEKLFF
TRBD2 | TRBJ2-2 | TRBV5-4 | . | TGTGCCAGCAGCTTGTCTAGCGGTGGTGGGGTCCCCGGGGAGCTGTTTTTT | CASSLSSGGGVPGELFF
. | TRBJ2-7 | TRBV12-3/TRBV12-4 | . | TGTGCCAGACAAATGGGGTACTCCTACGGGCAGTACTTC | CARQMGYSYGQYF
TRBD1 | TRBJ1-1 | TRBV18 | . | TGTGCCAGCTCACCATCGACAGGGTCGGACACTGAAGCTTTCTTT | CASSPSTGSDTEAFF
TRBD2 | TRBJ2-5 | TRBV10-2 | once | TGCGCCAGTAGGGGAATAGCGGGGGACCAAGAGACCCAGTACTTC | CASRGIAGDQETQYF
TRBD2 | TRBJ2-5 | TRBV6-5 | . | TGTGCCAGCAGTTTCCTGACTAGCGGGGGGGCTGGGACCCAGTACTTC | CASSFLTSGGAGTQYF
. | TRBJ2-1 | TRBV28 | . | TGTGCCAGTATCGGGAGTACCTACAATGAGCAGTTCTTC | CASIGSTYNEQFF
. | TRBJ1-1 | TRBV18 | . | TGTGCCAGCTCACCACCTGGGGGGCTTGAGGAAGCTTTCTTT | CASSPPGGLEEAFF
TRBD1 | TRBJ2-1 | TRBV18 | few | TGTGCCAGCTCACCGGGACAGATTAACAATGAGCAGTTCTTC | CASSPGQINNEQFF
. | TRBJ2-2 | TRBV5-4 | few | TGTGCCAGCAGCTTAAGCTCCCACTCCGGGGAGCTGTTTTTT | CASSLSSHSGELFF
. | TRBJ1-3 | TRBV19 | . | TGTGCCAGTAGTATCGGGAGCTCTGGAAACACCATATATTTT | CASSIGSSGNTIYF
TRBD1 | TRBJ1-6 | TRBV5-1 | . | TGCGCCAGCAGCTCCGGACAGGGAGGCAATTCACCCCTCCACTTT | CASSSGQGGNSPLHF
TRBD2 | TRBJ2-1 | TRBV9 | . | TGTGCCAGCAGCGTAGTAGCGGGAGGATCCTACAATGAGCAGTTCTTC | CASSVVAGGSYNEQFF
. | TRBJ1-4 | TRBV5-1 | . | TGCGCCAGCAGCGTACGCCCTGCGGAGGGAAAACTGTTTTTT | CASSVRPAEGKLFF